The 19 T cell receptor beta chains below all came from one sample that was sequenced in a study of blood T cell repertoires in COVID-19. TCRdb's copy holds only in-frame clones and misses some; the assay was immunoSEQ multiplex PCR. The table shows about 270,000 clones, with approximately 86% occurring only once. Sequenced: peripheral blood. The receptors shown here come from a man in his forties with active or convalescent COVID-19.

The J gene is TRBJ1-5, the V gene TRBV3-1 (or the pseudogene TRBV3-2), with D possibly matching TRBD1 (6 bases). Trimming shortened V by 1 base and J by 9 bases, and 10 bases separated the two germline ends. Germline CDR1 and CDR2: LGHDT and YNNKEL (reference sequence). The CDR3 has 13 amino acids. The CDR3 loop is CASSQGGLGPQHF. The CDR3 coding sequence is TGTGCCAGCAGCCAAGGGGGGCTCGGGCCCCAGCATTTT.

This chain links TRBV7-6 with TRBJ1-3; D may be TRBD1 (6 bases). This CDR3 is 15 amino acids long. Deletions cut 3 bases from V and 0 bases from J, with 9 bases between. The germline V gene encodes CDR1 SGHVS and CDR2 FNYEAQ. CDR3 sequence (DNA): TGTGCCAGCAGCTTGTGGACAGCCTCTGGAAACACCATATATTTT. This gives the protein CASSLWTASGNTIYF.

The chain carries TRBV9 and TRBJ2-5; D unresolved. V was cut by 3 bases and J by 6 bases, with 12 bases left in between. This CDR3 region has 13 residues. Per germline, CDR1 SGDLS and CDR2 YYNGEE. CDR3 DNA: TGTGCCAGCAGCGGACACCTTAAGCAGACCCAGTACTTC. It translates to CASSGHLKQTQYF. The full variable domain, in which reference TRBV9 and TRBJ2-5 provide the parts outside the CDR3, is DSGVTQTPKHLITATGQRVTLRCSPRSGDLSVYWYQQSLDQGLQFLIQYYNGEERAKGNILERFSAQQFPDLHSELNLSSLELGDSALYFCASSGHLKQTQYFGPGTRLLVL.

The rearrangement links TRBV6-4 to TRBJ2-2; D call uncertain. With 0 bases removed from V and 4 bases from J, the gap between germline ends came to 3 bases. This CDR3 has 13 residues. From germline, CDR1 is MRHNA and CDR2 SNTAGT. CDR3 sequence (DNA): TGTGCCAGCAGTGACTCCAGCACCGGGGAGCTGTTTTTT. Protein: CASSDSSTGELFF.

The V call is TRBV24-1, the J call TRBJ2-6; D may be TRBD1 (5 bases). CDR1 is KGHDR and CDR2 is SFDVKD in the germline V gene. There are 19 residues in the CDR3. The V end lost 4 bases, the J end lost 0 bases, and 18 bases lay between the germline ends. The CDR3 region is CATSDPQESPYSGANVLTF. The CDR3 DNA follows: TGTGCCACCAGTGACCCACAGGAGTCGCCCTACTCTGGGGCCAACGTCCTGACTTTC.

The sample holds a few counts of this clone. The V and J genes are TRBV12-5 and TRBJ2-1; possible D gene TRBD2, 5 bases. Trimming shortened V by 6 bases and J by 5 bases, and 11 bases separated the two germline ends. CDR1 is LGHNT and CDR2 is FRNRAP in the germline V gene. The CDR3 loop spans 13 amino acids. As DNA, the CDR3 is TGTGCTAGTGGACCTGCCGGGGACAATGAGCAGTTCTTC. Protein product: CASGPAGDNEQFF.

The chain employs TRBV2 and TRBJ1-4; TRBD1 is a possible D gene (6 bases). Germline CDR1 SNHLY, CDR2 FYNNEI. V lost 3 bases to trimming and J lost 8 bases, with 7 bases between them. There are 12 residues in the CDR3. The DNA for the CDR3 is TGTGCCAGCAGTGACAGGGGAGAAAAACTGTTTTTT. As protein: CASSDRGEKLFF.

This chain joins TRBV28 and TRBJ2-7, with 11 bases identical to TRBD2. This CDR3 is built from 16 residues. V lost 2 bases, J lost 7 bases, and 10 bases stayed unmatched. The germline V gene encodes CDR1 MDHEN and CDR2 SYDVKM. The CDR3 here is CASSLVVPIAGGEQYF. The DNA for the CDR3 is TGTGCCAGCAGTTTAGTCGTTCCGATAGCGGGGGGGGAGCAGTACTTC.

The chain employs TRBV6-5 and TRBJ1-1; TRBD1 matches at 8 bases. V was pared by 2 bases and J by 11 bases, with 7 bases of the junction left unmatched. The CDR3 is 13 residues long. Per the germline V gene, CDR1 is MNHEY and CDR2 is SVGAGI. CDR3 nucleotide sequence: TGTGCCAGCAGTTACGGCAGGGGGCGCCGGGCTTTCTTT. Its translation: CASSYGRGRRAFF.

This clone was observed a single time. CDR3 sequence reads: CASSEMGGGRELFF. The DNA of the CDR3 is TGTGCCAGCAGTGAAATGGGGGGAGGCCGGGAGCTGTTTTTT. J is TRBJ2-2 and V is TRBV25-1; possibly TRBD2 for D (6 bases). This CDR3 has 14 amino acids. Trimming cost V 2 bases and J 9 bases, with 13 bases left between them. Germline CDR1 reads MGHDK; CDR2 reads SYGVNS.

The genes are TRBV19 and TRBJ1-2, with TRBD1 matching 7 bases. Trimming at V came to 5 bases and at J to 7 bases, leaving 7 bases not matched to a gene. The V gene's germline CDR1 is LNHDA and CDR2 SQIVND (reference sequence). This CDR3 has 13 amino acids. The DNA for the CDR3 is TGTGCCAGTAGTTCCAGGGGGGCAGTTGGCTACACCTTC. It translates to CASSSRGAVGYTF.

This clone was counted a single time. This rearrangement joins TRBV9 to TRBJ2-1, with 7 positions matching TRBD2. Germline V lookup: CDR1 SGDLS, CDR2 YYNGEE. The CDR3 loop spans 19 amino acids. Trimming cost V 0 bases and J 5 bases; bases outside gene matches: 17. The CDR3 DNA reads TGTGCCAGCAGCGTAGTAGGGCTAGCGGCCGGAGGGTTCGACAATGAGCAGTTCTTC. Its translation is CASSVVGLAAGGFDNEQFF. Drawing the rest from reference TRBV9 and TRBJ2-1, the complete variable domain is DSGVTQTPKHLITATGQRVTLRCSPRSGDLSVYWYQQSLDQGLQFLIQYYNGEERAKGNILERFSAQQFPDLHSELNLSSLELGDSALYFCASSVVGLAAGGFDNEQFFGPGTRLTVL.

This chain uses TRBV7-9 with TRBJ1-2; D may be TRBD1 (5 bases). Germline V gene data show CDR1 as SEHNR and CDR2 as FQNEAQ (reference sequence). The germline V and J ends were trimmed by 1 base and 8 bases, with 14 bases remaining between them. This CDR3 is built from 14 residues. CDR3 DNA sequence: TGTGCCAGCAGCTTAGACCGTCAGGGAGGAGGCTACACCTTC. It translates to CASSLDRQGGGYTF.

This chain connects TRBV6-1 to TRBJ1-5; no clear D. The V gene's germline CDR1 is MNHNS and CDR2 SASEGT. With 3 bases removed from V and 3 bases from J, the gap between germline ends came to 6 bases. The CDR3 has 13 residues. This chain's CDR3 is CASSELFNQPQHF. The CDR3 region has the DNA TGTGCCAGCAGTGAGCTATTCAATCAGCCCCAGCATTTT.

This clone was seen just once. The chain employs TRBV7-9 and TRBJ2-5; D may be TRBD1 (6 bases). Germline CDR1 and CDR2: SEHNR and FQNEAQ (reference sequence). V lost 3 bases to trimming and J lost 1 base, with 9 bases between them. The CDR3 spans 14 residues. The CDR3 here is CASSFLRGQETQYF. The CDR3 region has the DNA TGTGCCAGCAGCTTTCTCAGGGGCCAAGAGACCCAGTACTTC.

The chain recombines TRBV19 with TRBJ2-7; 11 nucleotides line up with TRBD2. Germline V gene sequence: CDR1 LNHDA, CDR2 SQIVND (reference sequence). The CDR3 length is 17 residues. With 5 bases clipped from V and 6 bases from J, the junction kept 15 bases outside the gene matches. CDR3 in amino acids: CASSPLFSGRGGREQYF. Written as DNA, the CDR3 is TGTGCCAGTAGTCCCTTATTTAGCGGGAGGGGCGGACGCGAGCAGTACTTC.

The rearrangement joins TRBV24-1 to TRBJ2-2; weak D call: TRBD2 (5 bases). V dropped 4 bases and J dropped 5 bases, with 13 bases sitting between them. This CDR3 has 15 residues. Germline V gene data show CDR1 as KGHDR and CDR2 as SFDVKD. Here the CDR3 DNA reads TGTGCCACCAGTGACCCCGGACTCGTTACCGGGGAGCTGTTTTTT. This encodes CATSDPGLVTGELFF.

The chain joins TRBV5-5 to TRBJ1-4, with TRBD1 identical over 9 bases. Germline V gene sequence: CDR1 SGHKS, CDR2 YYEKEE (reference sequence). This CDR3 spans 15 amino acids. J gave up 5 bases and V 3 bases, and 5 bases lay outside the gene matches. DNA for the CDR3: TGTGCCAGCAGCTCCCTAGGGACAGGGAATGAAAAACTGTTTTTT. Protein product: CASSSLGTGNEKLFF.

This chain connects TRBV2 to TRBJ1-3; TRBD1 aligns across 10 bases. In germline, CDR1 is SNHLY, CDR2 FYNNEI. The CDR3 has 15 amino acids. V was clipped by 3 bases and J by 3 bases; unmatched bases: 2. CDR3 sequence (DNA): TGTGCCAGCAGTGATGGACAGGGGGATGGAAACACCATATATTTT. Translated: CASSDGQGDGNTIYF.